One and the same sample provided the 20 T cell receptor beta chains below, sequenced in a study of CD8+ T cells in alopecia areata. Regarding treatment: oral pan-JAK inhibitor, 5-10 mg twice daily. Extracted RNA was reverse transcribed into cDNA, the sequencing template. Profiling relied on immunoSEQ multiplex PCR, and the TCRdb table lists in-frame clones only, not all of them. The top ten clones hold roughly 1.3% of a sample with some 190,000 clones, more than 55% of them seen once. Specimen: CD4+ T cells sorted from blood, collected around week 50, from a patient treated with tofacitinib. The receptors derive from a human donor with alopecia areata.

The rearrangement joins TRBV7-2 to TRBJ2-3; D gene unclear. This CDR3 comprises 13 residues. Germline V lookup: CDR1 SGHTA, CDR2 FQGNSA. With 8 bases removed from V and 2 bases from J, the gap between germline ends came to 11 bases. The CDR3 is CASLLRHTDTQYF. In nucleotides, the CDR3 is TGTGCCAGCCTCCTACGACACACAGATACGCAGTATTTT. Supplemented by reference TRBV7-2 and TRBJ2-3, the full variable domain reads GAGVSQSPSNKVTEKGKDVELRCDPISGHTALYWYRQSLGQGLEFLIYFQGNSAPDKSGLPSDRFSAERTGGSVSTLTIQRTQQEDSAVYLCASLLRHTDTQYFGPGTRLTVL.

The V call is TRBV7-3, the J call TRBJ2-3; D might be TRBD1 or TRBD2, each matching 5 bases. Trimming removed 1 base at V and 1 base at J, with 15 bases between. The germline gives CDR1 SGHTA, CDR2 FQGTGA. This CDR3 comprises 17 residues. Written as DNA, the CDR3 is TGTGCCAGCAGCTTAAATCCGGGACGGTGGGGCACAGATACGCAGTATTTT. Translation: CASSLNPGRWGTDTQYF. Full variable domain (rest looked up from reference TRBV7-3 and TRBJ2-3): GAGVSQTPSNKVTEKGKYVELRCDPISGHTALYWYRQSLGQGPEFLIYFQGTGAADDSGLPNDRFFAVRPEGSVSTLKIQRTERGDSAVYLCASSLNPGRWGTDTQYFGPGTRLTVL.

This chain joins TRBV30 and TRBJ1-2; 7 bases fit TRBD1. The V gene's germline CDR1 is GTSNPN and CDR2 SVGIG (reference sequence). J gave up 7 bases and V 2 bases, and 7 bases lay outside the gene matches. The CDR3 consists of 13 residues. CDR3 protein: CAWSIGGGFGYTF. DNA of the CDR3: TGTGCCTGGAGTATAGGAGGGGGCTTTGGCTACACCTTC.

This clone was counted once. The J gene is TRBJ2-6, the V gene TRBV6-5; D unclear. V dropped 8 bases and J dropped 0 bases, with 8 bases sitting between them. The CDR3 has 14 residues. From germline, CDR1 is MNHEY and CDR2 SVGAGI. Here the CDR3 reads CASAQSSGANVLTF. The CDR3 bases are TGTGCCAGCGCACAGAGCTCTGGGGCCAACGTCCTGACTTTC.

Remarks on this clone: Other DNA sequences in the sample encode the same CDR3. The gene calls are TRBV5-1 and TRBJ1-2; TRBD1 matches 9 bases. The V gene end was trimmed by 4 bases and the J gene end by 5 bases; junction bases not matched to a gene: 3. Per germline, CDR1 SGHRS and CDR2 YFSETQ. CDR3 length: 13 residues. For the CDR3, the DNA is TGCGCCAGCAGCCCGGGACAGGGTTATGGCTACACCTTC. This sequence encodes CASSPGQGYGYTF.

CDR3 loop: CASSLGYDPWETQYF. Written as DNA, the CDR3 is TGTGCCAGCAGCTTAGGGTACGACCCATGGGAGACCCAGTACTTC. This sequence joins TRBV7-7 and TRBJ2-5; no definite D call. The length of the CDR3 is 15 residues. Germline CDR1 and CDR2: SSHAT and FNYEAQ (reference sequence). Trimming stripped 1 base from V and 5 bases from J, with 14 bases between.

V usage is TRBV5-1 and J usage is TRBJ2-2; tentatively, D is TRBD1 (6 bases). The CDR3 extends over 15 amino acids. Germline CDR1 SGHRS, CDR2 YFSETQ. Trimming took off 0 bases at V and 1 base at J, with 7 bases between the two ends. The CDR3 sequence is CASSLVQGNTGELFF. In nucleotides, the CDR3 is TGCGCCAGCAGCTTGGTACAGGGGAACACCGGGGAGCTGTTTTTT.

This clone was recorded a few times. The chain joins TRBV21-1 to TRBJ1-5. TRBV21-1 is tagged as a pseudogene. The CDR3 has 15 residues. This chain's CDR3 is CASTGRGYSNQPQHF. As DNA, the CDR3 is TGTGCCAGCACCGGGCGGGGTTATAGCAATCAGCCCCAGCATTTT.

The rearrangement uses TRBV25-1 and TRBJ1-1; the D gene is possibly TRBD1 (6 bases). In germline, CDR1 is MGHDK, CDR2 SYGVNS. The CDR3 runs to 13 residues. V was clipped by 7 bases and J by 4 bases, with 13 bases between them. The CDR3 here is CASIKGGGTEAFF. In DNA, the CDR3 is TGTGCCAGCATAAAGGGGGGAGGCACTGAAGCTTTCTTT.

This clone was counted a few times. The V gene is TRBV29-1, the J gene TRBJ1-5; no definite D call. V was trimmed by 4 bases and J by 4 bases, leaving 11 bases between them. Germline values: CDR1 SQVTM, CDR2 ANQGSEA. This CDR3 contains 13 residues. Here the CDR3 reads CSVVVAGNQPQHF. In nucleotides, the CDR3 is TGCAGCGTTGTGGTCGCCGGGAATCAGCCCCAGCATTTT.

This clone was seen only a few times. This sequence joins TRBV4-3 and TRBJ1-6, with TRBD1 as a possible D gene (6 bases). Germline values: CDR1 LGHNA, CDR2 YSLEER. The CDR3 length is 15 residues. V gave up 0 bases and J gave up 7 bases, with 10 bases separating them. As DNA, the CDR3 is TGCGCCAGCAGCCAAGATTACAGGGAAAATTCACCCCTCCACTTT. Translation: CASSQDYRENSPLHF.

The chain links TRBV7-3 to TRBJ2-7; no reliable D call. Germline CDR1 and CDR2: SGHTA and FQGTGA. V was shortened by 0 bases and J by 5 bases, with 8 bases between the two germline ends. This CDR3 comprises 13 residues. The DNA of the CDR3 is TGTGCCAGCAGCTTAACATACCGGGACGAGCAGTACTTC. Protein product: CASSLTYRDEQYF.

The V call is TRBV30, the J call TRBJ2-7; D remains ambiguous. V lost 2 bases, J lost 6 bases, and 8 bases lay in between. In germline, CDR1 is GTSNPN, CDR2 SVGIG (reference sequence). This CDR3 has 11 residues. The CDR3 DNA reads TGTGCCTGGAGTAGGGAAGGCGAGCAGTACTTC. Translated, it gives CAWSREGEQYF. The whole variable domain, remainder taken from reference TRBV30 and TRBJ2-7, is SQTIHQWPATLVQPVGSPLSLECTVEGTSNPNLYWYRQAAGRGLQLLFYSVGIGQISSEVPQNLSASRPQDRQFILSSKKLLLSDSGFYLCAWSREGEQYFGPGTRLTVT.

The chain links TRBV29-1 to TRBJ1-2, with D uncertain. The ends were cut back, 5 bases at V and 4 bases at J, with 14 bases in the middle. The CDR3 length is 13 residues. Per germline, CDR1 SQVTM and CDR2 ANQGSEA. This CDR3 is CSVHRASAYGYTF. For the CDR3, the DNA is TGCAGCGTTCATAGGGCGTCGGCCTATGGCTACACCTTC.

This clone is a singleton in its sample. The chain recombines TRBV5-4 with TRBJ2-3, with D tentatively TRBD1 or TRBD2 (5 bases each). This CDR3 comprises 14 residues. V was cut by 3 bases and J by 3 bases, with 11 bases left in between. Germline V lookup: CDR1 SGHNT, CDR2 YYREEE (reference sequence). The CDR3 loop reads CASSWDQGTDTQYF. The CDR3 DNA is TGTGCCAGCAGCTGGGACCAGGGTACAGATACGCAGTATTTT. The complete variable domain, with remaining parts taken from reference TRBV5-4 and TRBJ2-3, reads ETGVTQSPTHLIKTRGQQVTLRCSSQSGHNTVSWYQQALGQGPQFIFQYYREEENGRGNFPPRFSGLQFPNYSSELNVNALELDDSALYLCASSWDQGTDTQYFGPGTRLTVL.

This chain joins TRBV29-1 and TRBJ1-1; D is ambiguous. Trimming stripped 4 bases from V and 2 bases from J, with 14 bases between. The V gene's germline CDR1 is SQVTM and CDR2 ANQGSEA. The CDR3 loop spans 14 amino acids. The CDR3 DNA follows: TGCAGCGTTGCTCCACGTCACTTAAACACTGAAGCTTTCTTT. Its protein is CSVAPRHLNTEAFF.

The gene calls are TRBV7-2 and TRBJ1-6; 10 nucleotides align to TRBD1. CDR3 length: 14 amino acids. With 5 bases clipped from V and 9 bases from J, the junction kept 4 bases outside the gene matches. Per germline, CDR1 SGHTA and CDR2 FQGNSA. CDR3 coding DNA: TGTGCCAGCAGCCCCCGGGACAGGGGTTCACCCCTCCACTTT. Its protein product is CASSPRDRGSPLHF.

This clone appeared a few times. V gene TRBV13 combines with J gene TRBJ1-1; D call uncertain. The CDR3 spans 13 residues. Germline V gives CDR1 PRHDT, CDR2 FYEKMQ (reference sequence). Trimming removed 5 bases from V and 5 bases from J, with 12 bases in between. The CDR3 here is CASSPRARTEAFF. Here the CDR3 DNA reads TGTGCCAGCAGCCCTAGAGCGCGAACTGAAGCTTTCTTT.

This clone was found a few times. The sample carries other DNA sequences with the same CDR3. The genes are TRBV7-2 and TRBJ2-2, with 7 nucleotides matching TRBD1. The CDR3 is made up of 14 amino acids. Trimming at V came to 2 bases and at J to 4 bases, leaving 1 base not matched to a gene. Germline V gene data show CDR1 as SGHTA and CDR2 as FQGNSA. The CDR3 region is CASSLRGRTGELFF. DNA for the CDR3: TGTGCCAGCAGCTTAAGGGGGCGCACCGGGGAGCTGTTTTTT.

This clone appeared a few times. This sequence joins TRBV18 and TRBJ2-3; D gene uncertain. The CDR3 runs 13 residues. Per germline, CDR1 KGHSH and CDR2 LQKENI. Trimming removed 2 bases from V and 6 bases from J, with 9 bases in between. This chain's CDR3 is CASSPSPVDTQYF. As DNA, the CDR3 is TGTGCCAGCTCACCATCCCCGGTTGATACGCAGTATTTT.